This T cell receptor (beta chain) was obtained from a study of cytomegalovirus exposure and HLA in healthy donors. The study, taken as a whole, reports: Later on, an analysis tied some 17,000 TCR beta sequences to HLA alleles at 0.05 false discovery rate.

As to this clone: The target antigen is unknown.

Germline values: CDR1 MNHEY, CDR2 SMNVEV (reference sequence). The CDR3 loop spans 15 amino acids. V was clipped by 0 bases and J by 3 bases, with 12 bases between them. The PCR ran on 60 Vbeta and 13 Jbeta primers. The data were produced by immunoSEQ multiplex PCR, yet TCRdb's version contains in-frame clones alone and is incomplete. This table holds 95,000 to 100,000 clones, 76% found once. Sequencing was carried out using PBMCs. V is TRBV27 and J is TRBJ2-7; D gene uncertain. The receptor's source is a man in his forties in good health and CMV-seronegative. The CDR3 reads CASSLSVSYLYEQYF. The CDR3 DNA follows: TGTGCCAGCAGTTTATCGGTCAGTTATCTCTACGAGCAGTACTTC.